The T cell receptor (beta chain) described here comes from a study of T-cell reconstitution after alpha-beta-depleted transplantation in children. Regarding the study as a whole: Newly generated T cells supplied most T-cell counts and diversity one year post-transplant. Two months or so post-transplant, alpha-beta T cells reportedly derived from several hundred expanded graft clones.

This clonotype was counted ten times or more. Its specificity is not known. CDR1 SGHTA and CDR2 FQGNSA come from the germline V gene. The CDR3 has 15 amino acids. Trimming took off 5 bases at V and 0 bases at J, with 12 bases between the two ends. Unique molecular identifiers were used to barcode this TCRbeta library. TCRdb reprocessed the PCR reads via MiXCR and lists one record per CDR3 protein. The profile covers hundreds of thousands of distinct CDR3 sequences, with roughly 11% appearing a single time and 23% taken by the ten largest. The V call is TRBV7-2, the J call TRBJ2-3; the D gene is possibly TRBD1 (6 bases). The sample consisted of peripheral blood, taken 180 days after TCRalphabeta/CD19-depleted stem cell transplant. The TCR comes from a male patient aged 2 to 10 who had a stem cell transplant for chronic granulomatous disease, so the T cells may come from the graft donor. CDR3 DNA sequence: TGTGCCAGCAGCACCGAGGGGGTTAGCACAGATACGCAGTATTTT. This codes for CASSTEGVSTDTQYF.